These T cell receptor beta chains were read from a single sample in a study of blood T cell repertoires in COVID-19. Libraries were prepared by immunoSEQ multiplex PCR; TCRdb keeps only in-frame clonotypes and omits some of them. The sample lists 350,000 or so clones, 85% to 90% occurring once. Sequenced: peripheral blood. The receptors shown here come from a man aged 18-30 years with active or convalescent COVID-19. CDR3s include the opening cysteine and the closing phenylalanine or tryptophan. The D gene is left open where the match is weak. Size is omitted from some rows. Given values are once, few, many or a class for expanded clones.

D gene	V gene	clone size	J gene	CDR3 DNA	CDR3 protein
TRBD2	TRBV9	NA	TRBJ2-1	TGTGCCAGCAGCGTTGGACTAGCGGGGGGGCAATTCTACAATGAGCAGTTCTTC	CASSVGLAGGQFYNEQFF
TRBD1	TRBV5-8	NA	TRBJ2-6	TGTGCCAGCAGCTTGGCCACAGGGGCCGTTAGGGCCAACGTCCTGACTTTC	CASSLATGAVRANVLTF
NA	TRBV19	few	TRBJ1-3	TGTGCCAGTAGTACCCGGGGAACCTCTGGAAACACCATATATTTT	CASSTRGTSGNTIYF
NA	TRBV6-5	NA	TRBJ1-1	TGTGCCAGCAGTTACTCGAAAGCGAGGAGGACTGAAGCTTTCTTT	CASSYSKARRTEAFF
NA	TRBV9	NA	TRBJ2-5	TGTGCCAGCAGCCCTACTTTTATAGGGGATTCTCATCAAGAGACCCAGTACTTC	CASSPTFIGDSHQETQYF
NA	TRBV4-2	NA	TRBJ2-1	TGTGCCAGCAGCCAAGATCAGGGTGCGGGGACCTACAATGAGCAGTTCTTC	CASSQDQGAGTYNEQFF
TRBD1	TRBV28	NA	TRBJ1-3	TGTGCCAGCAGTAATCAGGGGGCGGGTGGAAACACCATATATTTT	CASSNQGAGGNTIYF
NA	TRBV28	NA	TRBJ1-4	TGTGCCAGCAGTTTAAGGGAAGGGGGTGAAAAACTGTTTTTT	CASSLREGGEKLFF
NA	TRBV9	NA	TRBJ1-6	TGTGCCAGCAGCGCAATTGACTCCCCGGGGGCACCCCTCCACTTT	CASSAIDSPGAPLHF
NA	TRBV5-6	NA	TRBJ2-5	TGTGCCAGCAGCCAAGCTTGGGGAACAGGGGGGGAAGAGACCCAGTACTTC	CASSQAWGTGGEETQYF
TRBD1	TRBV30	NA	TRBJ1-2	TGTGCCTGGAGACCGACAGGGTGGGGCGGCTACACCTTC	CAWRPTGWGGYTF
NA	TRBV6-2/TRBV6-3	NA	TRBJ2-4	TGTGCCAGCAGTTTCTCAATAGGGGGTCGGTACTTC	CASSFSIGGRYF
TRBD1	TRBV2	NA	TRBJ1-5	TGTGCCAGCACAACGTCCCTAGACAGGGGGCCTCGGAATCAGCCCCAGCATTTT	CASTTSLDRGPRNQPQHF
TRBD1	TRBV28	NA	TRBJ2-2	TGTGCCAGCGTGACTACGAGGCAGGGGGCAAAGAGGGCCGGGGAGCTGTTTTTT	CASVTTRQGAKRAGELFF
NA	TRBV24-1	NA	TRBJ2-1	TGTGCCACCAGTCAGGGTCAGAGCTCCTACAATGAGCAGTTCTTC	CATSQGQSSYNEQFF
TRBD2	TRBV9	once	TRBJ2-2	TGTGCCAGCAGCTTTTATGGCACCCCCGGGACTAGCGTCAGCGGGGAGCTGTTTTTT	CASSFYGTPGTSVSGELFF
NA	TRBV12-3/TRBV12-4	once	TRBJ2-1	TGTGCCAGCAGCGGGATCTCCTACAATGAGCAGTTCTTC	CASSGISYNEQFF
TRBD1	TRBV6-5	NA	TRBJ1-1	TGTGCCAGCAGGCCAGGGGGAGAAAGGACTGAAGCTTTCTTT	CASRPGGERTEAFF
TRBD2	TRBV19	NA	TRBJ2-1	TGTGCCAGTAGTATTAGGGGGACGACTAGCGGGACTGAGCAGTTCTTC	CASSIRGTTSGTEQFF
TRBD1	TRBV28	NA	TRBJ2-3	TGTGCCAGCAGTTCCCCCCGGGACAGGGTTACAGATACGCAGTATTTT	CASSSPRDRVTDTQYF
NA	TRBV6-2/TRBV6-3	NA	TRBJ2-1	TGTGCCAGCAGTTTGTTAGCGGCAACGGCTGAGCAGTTCTTC	CASSLLAATAEQFF
NA	TRBV6-5	NA	TRBJ1-1	TGTGCCAGCAAGGTACAGGGTGTCGCTGAAGCTTTCTTT	CASKVQGVAEAFF
NA	TRBV6-2/TRBV6-3	NA	TRBJ1-2	TGTGCCAGCAGTTACTCGCAGGCCCAGTATGGCTACACCTTC	CASSYSQAQYGYTF
NA	TRBV28	few	TRBJ2-7	TGTGCCAGCATCGGACAGACGGACGAGCAGTACTTC	CASIGQTDEQYF
TRBD1	TRBV10-3	NA	TRBJ1-1	TGTGCCATCAGTGAGGGACAGGGGGTCGGGAACACTGAAGCTTTCTTT	CAISEGQGVGNTEAFF
NA	TRBV19	once	TRBJ2-7	TGTGCCAGTAGTATAGGCCAGGGGTACGAGCAGTACTTC	CASSIGQGYEQYF
TRBD1	TRBV7-9	NA	TRBJ2-1	TGTGCCAGCAGCCCGGGGACAGGGAATAATGAGCAGTTCTTC	CASSPGTGNNEQFF
TRBD1	TRBV18	NA	TRBJ2-7	TGTGCCAGCTCACCGGACAGGGGCGAGCAGTACTTC	CASSPDRGEQYF
NA	TRBV5-1	NA	TRBJ1-4	TGCGCCAGCAGCTTGGTGGGCCCGGCTAATGAAAAACTGTTTTTT	CASSLVGPANEKLFF
TRBD2	TRBV18	NA	TRBJ2-1	TGTGCCAGCTCACCACCGCAGCGGGGGGGCGTATATAATGAGCAGTTCTTC	CASSPPQRGGVYNEQFF
TRBD1	TRBV29-1	NA	TRBJ1-4	TGCAGCGTTGAAGATCCGGGACAGGGGGTTGAAAAACTGTTTTTT	CSVEDPGQGVEKLFF
TRBD1	TRBV4-3	NA	TRBJ1-5	TGCGCCAGCAGCCAAGGATACAGGGGCGACAATCAGCCCCAGCATTTT	CASSQGYRGDNQPQHF